These T cell receptor beta chains were read from a single sample in a study of blood T cell repertoires in COVID-19. Data came from immunoSEQ multiplex PCR; TCRdb stores just in-frame clones and leaves some out. The sample shows about 67,000 clones, around 85% of them seen only once. The specimen sequenced was peripheral blood. These receptors came from a man between 45 and 60 years old with active COVID-19. Each CDR3 is given with its conserved first and last residue. A D gene is named only where the DNA matches it firmly. Clone size is stated in some rows and not others, as once, few, many or a class when expanded.

d_gene,j_gene,v_gene,abundance,CDR3nt,CDR3aa
-,TRBJ1-4,TRBV29-1,-,TGCAGCGTCGGCAGGGGCGAAAAACTGTTTTTT,CSVGRGEKLFF
TRBD2,TRBJ2-5,TRBV4-2,once,TGTGCCAGCAGCCAGGGTACGCTGGCTAGCGGGAGCCAAGAGACCCAGTACTTC,CASSQGTLASGSQETQYF
-,TRBJ1-1,TRBV2,-,TGTGCCAGCTACTCGGGGGAGGGCACTGAAGCTTTCTTT,CASYSGEGTEAFF
-,TRBJ2-7,TRBV4-3,-,TGCGCCAGCAGCCAAGATGGCAGTTTAAACTACGAGCAGTACTTC,CASSQDGSLNYEQYF
TRBD1,TRBJ2-1,TRBV5-4,once,TGTGCCAGCAGCACTGCCGGACTGGGACAGGACAATGAGCAGTTCTTC,CASSTAGLGQDNEQFF
TRBD2,TRBJ2-1,TRBV20-1,-,TGCAGTGCTAGTGCCTTTCTAGCGGGGCACTACAATGAGCAGTTCTTC,CSASAFLAGHYNEQFF
TRBD2,TRBJ2-5,TRBV4-2,once,TGTGCCAGCAGCCAAGGGACTAGCGGTGAGACCCAGTACTTC,CASSQGTSGETQYF
-,TRBJ2-3,TRBV10-3,-,TGTGCCACTCAGGGTCGAGGAGATACGCAGTATTTT,CATQGRGDTQYF
-,TRBJ2-7,TRBV7-9,once,TGTGCCAGCAGCTTAGACGCCGGGTTTGGGCAGTACTTC,CASSLDAGFGQYF
-,TRBJ2-6,TRBV3-1/TRBV3-2,-,TGTGCCAGCAGCCATGGAGGCTCTGGGGCCAACGTCCTGACTTTC,CASSHGGSGANVLTF
-,TRBJ1-1,TRBV6-2/TRBV6-3,-,TGTGCCAGCAGCCCCACCCTCACCCCCCCCGCGTTGGACACTGAAGCTTTCTTT,CASSPTLTPPALDTEAFF
-,TRBJ1-5,TRBV6-6,few,TGTGCCAGCAGTTTCGGACGGAGGACCAATCAGCCCCAGCATTTT,CASSFGRRTNQPQHF
-,TRBJ2-5,TRBV12-3/TRBV12-4,-,TGTGCCAGCAGTTATCCTGCGGGGACCCAGTACTTC,CASSYPAGTQYF
-,TRBJ1-5,TRBV19,-,TGTGCCAGTAGTACGGAGACGGATTACTATAGCAATCAGCCCCAGCATTTT,CASSTETDYYSNQPQHF
-,TRBJ2-2,TRBV2,-,TGTGCCAGCAGGGGAGCTCTGAACACCGGGGAGCTGTTTTTT,CASRGALNTGELFF
-,TRBJ2-1,TRBV30,-,TGTGCCTGGATACGCGGGACTCCATACAATGAGCAGTTCTTC,CAWIRGTPYNEQFF
-,TRBJ2-7,TRBV7-9,once,TGTGCCAGCAGCGCCGAGGGACACCCGACCTACGAGCAGTACTTC,CASSAEGHPTYEQYF
-,TRBJ2-1,TRBV4-1,-,TGCGCCAGCAGCCAAGAAGGGAGCTCGAACAATGAGCAGTTCTTC,CASSQEGSSNNEQFF
-,TRBJ1-2,TRBV6-2/TRBV6-3,-,TGTGCCAGCAGTTACTCGCCCGGAGCTAACTATGGCTACACCTTC,CASSYSPGANYGYTF
TRBD2,TRBJ2-5,TRBV19,-,TGTGCCAGTAGTTCGGGGACTAGCGGGACCCAAGAGACCCAGTACTTC,CASSSGTSGTQETQYF
-,TRBJ1-1,TRBV6-5,few,TGTGCCAGCAGTTCCCCCCAGGGCCGGAACACTGAAGCTTTCTTT,CASSSPQGRNTEAFF
-,TRBJ2-1,TRBV7-2,-,TGTGCCAGCAGCCTAAGCTCCTACAATGAGCAGTTCTTC,CASSLSSYNEQFF
TRBD2,TRBJ2-2,TRBV10-2,-,TGCGCCAGCTTTAGCGGGGGGGCGGCCGGGGAGCTGTTTTTT,CASFSGGAAGELFF
-,TRBJ2-7,TRBV18,-,TGTGCCAGCTCACCATCCTCCGCCAGCGAGCAGTACTTC,CASSPSSASEQYF
TRBD2,TRBJ2-5,TRBV14,-,TGTGCCAGCAGCCGAACCGGGACTATCCAAGAGACCCAGTACTTC,CASSRTGTIQETQYF
TRBD1,TRBJ2-3,TRBV7-3,-,TGTGCCAGCAGCCGACAGGGTTGGTCGGATACGCAGTATTTT,CASSRQGWSDTQYF